The 7 T cell receptor beta chains below all came from one sample that was sequenced in a study of blood T cell repertoires in COVID-19. The assay was immunoSEQ multiplex PCR, and TCRdb's table has in-frame clones only and misses some. The table includes roughly 180,000 clones, about 75% detected once. Sequenced: peripheral blood. These receptors came from a woman aged 45-60 years with active or convalescent COVID-19.

This clone was recorded only once. Other DNA sequences from this sample encode an identical CDR3 as well. The chain joins TRBV18 to TRBJ2-1, with 10 bases fitting TRBD2. This CDR3 contains 15 residues. Germline-derived CDR1 and CDR2 are KGHSH and LQKENI. V lost 6 bases and J lost 6; bases outside the gene matches: 8. The CDR3 DNA sequence: TGTGCCAGCTCGCCTCTAGCGGGAGAACTCAATGAGCAGTTCTTC. Translating it yields CASSPLAGELNEQFF.

The chain employs TRBV7-2 and TRBJ1-2, with 8 bases that match TRBD1. The CDR3 covers 15 residues. J was trimmed by 5 bases and V by 5 bases; bases with no gene match: 10. The germline V gene encodes CDR1 SGHTA and CDR2 FQGNSA. The DNA of the CDR3 is TGTGCCAGCAGCCGGAACCCACAGGGGGGGTATGGCTACACCTTC. Amino acids: CASSRNPQGGYGYTF.

V gene TRBV6-5 combines with J gene TRBJ1-5; D remains ambiguous. CDR3 length: 14 amino acids. The V end lost 0 bases, the J end lost 5 bases, and 8 bases lay between the germline ends. CDR1 is MNHEY, CDR2 SVGAGI, per germline. CDR3 sequence (DNA): TGTGCCAGCAGTTACTCGTATGGCCATCAGCCCCAGCATTTT. The encoded protein is CASSYSYGHQPQHF.

The chain employs TRBV7-9 and TRBJ1-2; no clear D. The CDR3 extends over 14 amino acids. Trimming cost V 3 bases and J 2 bases, with 10 bases left between them. Germline CDR1 is SEHNR and CDR2 is FQNEAQ (reference sequence). Written as DNA, the CDR3 is TGTGCCAGCAGCTTGCTAGGCATAAACTATGGCTACACCTTC. Its protein product is CASSLLGINYGYTF.

The rearrangement links TRBV3-1 (or the pseudogene TRBV3-2) to TRBJ1-3; 8 bases match TRBD1. The V gene end was trimmed by 0 bases and the J gene end by 5 bases; junction bases not matched to a gene: 3. The CDR3 loop spans 15 amino acids. Germline CDR1 and CDR2: LGHDT and YNNKEL (reference sequence). Here the CDR3 DNA reads TGTGCCAGCAGCCAAGACGGGACAGGCAGAAACACCATATATTTT. This sequence encodes CASSQDGTGRNTIYF.

The J gene is TRBJ2-7, the V gene TRBV30, with TRBD1 matching over 9 bases. Germline V lookup: CDR1 GTSNPN, CDR2 SVGIG (reference sequence). The CDR3 has 12 residues. The CDR3 loop reads CATGQGSFEQYF. In DNA form, the CDR3 reads TGTGCTACGGGACAGGGCTCATTCGAGCAGTACTTC.

This clone was counted only a few times. The rearrangement uses TRBV12-3 or TRBV12-4 and TRBJ1-6; TRBD1 agrees at 8 bases. Losses at the gene ends were 5 bases for V and 8 bases for J; bases not matched to a gene: 2. The CDR3 totals 13 residues. CDR3 sequence reads: CASSRQGYSPLHF. The CDR3 DNA reads TGTGCCAGCAGTAGACAGGGGTATTCACCCCTCCACTTT.